Ten or more counts support the clone carrying this T cell receptor (beta chain). Molecular barcoded adaptors covering alpha/delta and beta/gamma chains were used on approximately 400 ng RNA. Using its own MiXCR run on the reads, TCRdb lists one record per CDR3 protein. The top ten hold around 36% of the sample, which has 30,000 to 45,000 distinct CDR3 sequences, roughly 13% seen once. The data were taken from a study of read filtering for tumor transcriptome and immune sequencing. The TCR comes from a donor over 35 with multiple myeloma. The material sequenced was a population of CD138-negative cells sorted from bone marrow.

The CDR3 DNA sequence: TGTGCCAGGGGGATAGGGAAACAGTCTCTCTTCGAGCAGTACTTC. Its protein product is CARGIGKQSLFEQYF. This sequence joins TRBV21-1 and TRBJ2-7; the tabulated D call, TRBD1, remains unverified against the DNA. TRBV21-1 is assigned pseudogene status. The CDR3 length is 15 residues.